A selection of T cell receptor beta chains follows, all from one sample in a study of CD8 T cells in Susac syndrome. TCRdb processed the immunoSEQ multiplex PCR reads anew with MiXCR; each CDR3 protein has one entry. The profile covers about 300,000 distinct CDR3 sequences, with 92% appearing a single time and 0.065% taken by the ten largest. The sample comprised CD4+ T cells from PBMCs. These receptors originate from a human donor with multiple sclerosis. Each CDR3 is given with its conserved first and last residue. The order of the fields is clone size, V gene, D gene, J gene, CDR3 DNA, CDR3 protein. A D gene is named only where the DNA matches it firmly. The size entry is marked missing in some rows and otherwise reads once, few, many or a size class.

clone size: NA
V gene: TRBV5-1
D gene: NA
J gene: TRBJ2-1
CDR3 DNA: TGCGCCAGCAGCTTTCCAGGGACACCGAAGGCAGGCAATGAGCAGTTCTTC
CDR3 protein: CASSFPGTPKAGNEQFF

clone size: NA
V gene: TRBV29-1
D gene: NA
J gene: TRBJ2-3
CDR3 DNA: TGCAGCGTTGAAACCGGCACAGATACGCAGTATTTT
CDR3 protein: CSVETGTDTQYF

clone size: NA
V gene: TRBV29-1
D gene: TRBD1
J gene: TRBJ2-1
CDR3 DNA: TGCAGCGGCAGGGGGTACAATGAGCAGTTCTTC
CDR3 protein: CSGRGYNEQFF

clone size: NA
V gene: TRBV30
D gene: TRBD1
J gene: TRBJ1-2
CDR3 DNA: TGTGCCTGGAGTGGGGGACAGAGGACAGGCTACACCTTC
CDR3 protein: CAWSGGQRTGYTF

clone size: once
V gene: TRBV9
D gene: TRBD2
J gene: TRBJ2-3
CDR3 DNA: TGTGCCAGCAGCGTAGGGGCTAGCGGGGACACAGATACGCAGTATTTT
CDR3 protein: CASSVGASGDTDTQYF

clone size: NA
V gene: TRBV7-2
D gene: NA
J gene: TRBJ1-2
CDR3 DNA: TGTGCCAGCAGCTCGGCACCTCAGGGGATCATCTATGGCTACACCTTC
CDR3 protein: CASSSAPQGIIYGYTF

clone size: NA
V gene: TRBV7-9
D gene: TRBD1
J gene: TRBJ1-3
CDR3 DNA: TGTGCCAGCAGCCCGGACAGGGGGCTGACTGGAAACACCATATATTTT
CDR3 protein: CASSPDRGLTGNTIYF

clone size: NA
V gene: TRBV5-1
D gene: NA
J gene: TRBJ2-2
CDR3 DNA: TGCGCCAGCAGCTCAGGGGAACGAACCGGGGAGCTGTTTTTT
CDR3 protein: CASSSGERTGELFF

clone size: NA
V gene: TRBV2
D gene: NA
J gene: TRBJ2-2
CDR3 DNA: TGTGCCAGCTCGAGGGATGGCACCGGGGAGCTGTTTTTT
CDR3 protein: CASSRDGTGELFF

clone size: NA
V gene: TRBV6-2/TRBV6-3
D gene: NA
J gene: TRBJ2-1
CDR3 DNA: TGTGCCAGTTGCGCAGGGAGCTCCTACAATGAGCAGTTCTTC
CDR3 protein: CASCAGSSYNEQFF

clone size: NA
V gene: TRBV18
D gene: NA
J gene: TRBJ1-4
CDR3 DNA: TGTGCCAGCTCACGCTTCGCCCGGGAGGCTGCTAATGAAAAACTGTTTTTT
CDR3 protein: CASSRFAREAANEKLFF

clone size: NA
V gene: TRBV7-2
D gene: TRBD1
J gene: TRBJ1-6
CDR3 DNA: TGTGCCAGCAGCTTAGGGAGACAGGGGTACTCACCCCTCCACTTT
CDR3 protein: CASSLGRQGYSPLHF

clone size: NA
V gene: TRBV5-1
D gene: TRBD2
J gene: TRBJ2-2
CDR3 DNA: TGCGCCAGCAGCCCCGGGACTAGCGGGGGCTCTAACCGAAACCAAGCGAACACCGGGGAGCTGTTTTTT
CDR3 protein: CASSPGTSGGSNRNQANTGELFF

clone size: NA
V gene: TRBV12-3/TRBV12-4
D gene: TRBD1
J gene: TRBJ2-2
CDR3 DNA: TGTGCCAGCATCTCACTTGGGACAGGGGCGACCGGGGAGCTGTTTTTT
CDR3 protein: CASISLGTGATGELFF

clone size: NA
V gene: TRBV2
D gene: NA
J gene: TRBJ2-2
CDR3 DNA: TGTGCCAACAGGAGGACAAGCGCCGGGGAGCTGTTTTTT
CDR3 protein: CANRRTSAGELFF

clone size: NA
V gene: TRBV3-1
D gene: NA
J gene: TRBJ1-4
CDR3 DNA: TGTGCCAGCAGCCAAGAGGCCGTGGGGGGTGAAAAACTGTTTTTT
CDR3 protein: CASSQEAVGGEKLFF

clone size: NA
V gene: TRBV30
D gene: NA
J gene: TRBJ1-5
CDR3 DNA: TGTGCCTGGAGTGTGGCAGGGAGCAATCAGCCCCAGCATTTT
CDR3 protein: CAWSVAGSNQPQHF

clone size: NA
V gene: TRBV20-1
D gene: NA
J gene: TRBJ2-1
CDR3 DNA: TGCAGTGCTGGACTAACCCCCAGGGATGAGCAGTTCTTC
CDR3 protein: CSAGLTPRDEQFF

clone size: NA
V gene: TRBV12-3/TRBV12-4
D gene: NA
J gene: TRBJ1-3
CDR3 DNA: TGTGCCAGCAGCCCTTTCTGGGGTCTGGGAGGAAACACCATATATTTT
CDR3 protein: CASSPFWGLGGNTIYF

clone size: many
V gene: TRBV19
D gene: NA
J gene: TRBJ2-5
CDR3 DNA: TGTGCCAGCAGCTCCCAAGAGACCCAGTACTTC
CDR3 protein: CASSSQETQYF

clone size: NA
V gene: TRBV18
D gene: NA
J gene: TRBJ2-7
CDR3 DNA: TGTGCCAGCTCACCACCGAGTCAGCCGAATGGGGAGCAGTACTTC
CDR3 protein: CASSPPSQPNGEQYF

clone size: NA
V gene: TRBV12-3/TRBV12-4
D gene: NA
J gene: TRBJ2-6
CDR3 DNA: TGTGCCAGCAGTTTTGGCGGGGACTCTGGGGCCAACGTCCTGACTTTC
CDR3 protein: CASSFGGDSGANVLTF

clone size: NA
V gene: TRBV7-9
D gene: TRBD1
J gene: TRBJ1-1
CDR3 DNA: TGTGCCAGCAACTCCCTTAGGGGGACAGCCTTACCCACTGAAGCTTTCTTT
CDR3 protein: CASNSLRGTALPTEAFF

clone size: NA
V gene: TRBV19
D gene: NA
J gene: TRBJ1-4
CDR3 DNA: TGTGCCAGTAGTATAGAGGGCCGTCGGCTGACTAATGAAAAACTGTTTTTT
CDR3 protein: CASSIEGRRLTNEKLFF

clone size: NA
V gene: TRBV20-1
D gene: NA
J gene: TRBJ1-4
CDR3 DNA: TGCAGTGCCCGCACCACCAGGGATGGAAAACTGTTTTTT
CDR3 protein: CSARTTRDGKLFF

clone size: NA
V gene: TRBV5-1
D gene: TRBD1
J gene: TRBJ2-1
CDR3 DNA: TGCGCCAGCAGCTTGAACAGGGGGAAGAATGAGCAGTTCTTC
CDR3 protein: CASSLNRGKNEQFF

clone size: NA
V gene: TRBV6-1
D gene: TRBD2
J gene: TRBJ2-4
CDR3 DNA: TGTGCCAGCAGTAGCCGGGGGGTAGCCAAAAACATTCAGTACTTC
CDR3 protein: CASSSRGVAKNIQYF

clone size: NA
V gene: TRBV7-6
D gene: TRBD2
J gene: TRBJ2-5
CDR3 DNA: TGTGCCAGCGGTAACCTAGCGGGAGGAATGGAGACCCAGTACTTC
CDR3 protein: CASGNLAGGMETQYF

clone size: NA
V gene: TRBV20-1
D gene: NA
J gene: TRBJ2-5
CDR3 DNA: TGCAGCTCAACCCAGGGGCAAGAGACCCAGTACTTC
CDR3 protein: CSSTQGQETQYF